This T cell receptor beta chain emerged from a study of cytomegalovirus exposure and HLA in healthy donors. Whole-study findings and limits: The study designated about 180 TCR beta chains cytomegalovirus-associated. As was reported, the classifier diagnosed cytomegalovirus status with high specificity and sensitivity.

Assay: immunoSEQ multiplex PCR; the TCRdb copy retains only in-frame clones and omits some. The sample has approximately 160,000 clones; 89% are singletons. Deletions cut 3 bases from V and 6 bases from J, with 6 bases between. CDR3 size: 11 residues. CDR1 DFQATT and CDR2 SNEGSKA come from the germline V gene (reference sequence). Turning to this clone: Its antigen is still unknown.

The chain recombines TRBV20-1 with TRBJ2-1, with D hard to call. The source of this sequence is a woman under 30 in good health and CMV-seropositive. Sequenced sample: PBMCs. CDR3 amino acids: CSASESNEQFF. The CDR3 DNA sequence: TGCAGTGCTAGTGAGAGCAATGAGCAGTTCTTC.